This T cell receptor beta chain was sequenced for a study of control samples from healthy donors and cancer patients. The length of the CDR3 is 15 residues. Trimming stripped 3 bases from V and 3 bases from J, with 15 bases between. CDR1 and CDR2 from the germline V gene are SEHNR and FQNEAQ (reference sequence). Only in-frame clones appear in the TCRdb table, and some are missing; sequencing was by immunoSEQ multiplex PCR. The profile covers tens of thousands of clones, with approximately 87% appearing a single time and approximately 2.3% taken by the ten largest. The clonotype was recovered from a woman between 50 and 59 years old with head and neck cancer. Sequenced material: PBMCs. The rearrangement joins TRBV7-9 to TRBJ2-7; D unclear. This CDR3 reads CASSFDDGKDYEQYF. For the CDR3, the DNA is TGTGCCAGCAGCTTCGACGATGGGAAGGACTACGAGCAGTACTTC.